The 31 T cell receptor beta chains listed next were all sequenced from one sample in a study of blood T cell repertoires in COVID-19. The method was immunoSEQ multiplex PCR; TCRdb's version includes in-frame clones alone and lacks a portion of them. The repertoire includes 120,000 to 150,000 clones, approximately 86% of them detected once, and about 3% sits in the top ten. Material: peripheral blood. The receptors originated from a woman between 35 and 50 years old with active or convalescent COVID-19.

This clone is large in the sample. The J gene is TRBJ1-6, the V gene TRBV6-1; 9 positions match TRBD1. V lost 1 base, J lost 5 bases, and 0 bases stayed unmatched. Germline V CDR1 and CDR2: MNHNS, SASEGT. This CDR3 has 15 amino acids. The CDR3 is CASSEGTGDNSPLHF. The CDR3 DNA is TGTGCCAGCAGTGAAGGGACAGGGGATAATTCACCCCTCCACTTT.

The rearrangement links TRBV28 to TRBJ1-2; D call uncertain. This CDR3 contains 13 residues. CDR1 and CDR2 from the germline V gene are MDHEN and SYDVKM. Trimming removed 6 bases from V and 4 bases from J, with 12 bases in between. The chain's CDR3 is CASRIDGSYGYTF. The CDR3, as DNA: TGTGCCAGCAGGATCGATGGTAGCTATGGCTACACCTTC.

The genes are TRBV11-2 and TRBJ1-3, with D perhaps matching TRBD1 (5 bases). The germline gives CDR1 SGHAT, CDR2 FQNNGV. The V end was cut by 7 bases, the J end by 0 bases, with 22 bases between. CDR3 length: 18 residues. CDR3 region: CASTDFGRDRRSGNTIYF. CDR3 nucleotides: TGTGCCAGCACCGACTTCGGCAGGGATAGGCGCTCTGGAAACACCATATATTTT.

The V call is TRBV2, the J call TRBJ2-2; 9 bases agree with TRBD2. V shed 8 bases, J shed 5 bases, and the junction held 9 bases outside the gene matches. Germline CDR1 SNHLY, CDR2 FYNNEI. The CDR3 runs 15 residues. CDR3 bases: TGTGCCAGCGGACTAGCGCGGAGGGGGACCGGGGAGCTGTTTTTT. This codes for CASGLARRGTGELFF. Supplemented by reference TRBV2 and TRBJ2-2, the full variable domain reads EPEVTQTPSHQVTQMGQEVILRCVPISNHLYFYWYRQILGQKVEFLVSFYNNEISEKSEIFDDQFSVERPDGSNFTLKIRSTKLEDSAMYFCASGLARRGTGELFFGEGSRLTVL.

J is TRBJ2-7 and V is TRBV6-5, with 7 nucleotides matching TRBD1. The CDR3 spans 13 residues. Per germline, CDR1 MNHEY and CDR2 SVGAGI. V shed 2 bases, J shed 10 bases, and the junction held 8 bases outside the gene matches. CDR3 amino acids: CASSYPGTATQYF. CDR3 sequence (DNA): TGTGCCAGCAGTTACCCCGGGACAGCCACACAGTACTTC.

The J gene is TRBJ1-1, the V gene TRBV11-2, with D tentatively TRBD1 (5 bases). The CDR3 loop spans 18 amino acids. CDR1 SGHAT and CDR2 FQNNGV come from the germline V gene. V gave up 5 bases and J gave up 5 bases, with 27 bases separating them. The CDR3 loop is CASSLRWGVWGERTEAFF. CDR3 DNA: TGTGCCAGCAGCCTAAGGTGGGGGGTCTGGGGAGAGAGGACTGAAGCTTTCTTT. The whole variable domain, remainder taken from reference TRBV11-2 and TRBJ1-1, is EAGVAQSPRYKIIEKRQSVAFWCNPISGHATLYWYQQILGQGPKLLIQFQNNGVVDDSQLPKDRFSAERLKGVDSTLKIQPAKLEDSAVYLCASSLRWGVWGERTEAFFGQGTRLTVV.

The genes are TRBV27 and TRBJ1-1; TRBD1 matches at 7 bases. This CDR3 has 13 amino acids. The germline V gene encodes CDR1 MNHEY and CDR2 SMNVEV (reference sequence). Germline trimming cut 3 bases from V and 4 bases from J; bases unmatched to any gene: 2. The CDR3 reads CASSFNRGTEAFF. The CDR3 DNA reads as TGTGCCAGCAGTTTCAACAGGGGCACTGAAGCTTTCTTT.

The genes are TRBV28 and TRBJ2-3, with TRBD2 identical over 8 bases. Germline assignment: CDR1 MDHEN and CDR2 SYDVKM. J gave up 1 base and V 6 bases, and 9 bases lay outside the gene matches. The CDR3 has 16 amino acids. CDR3 amino acids: CASSLQAGAGTDTQYF. The DNA for the CDR3 is TGTGCCAGCAGCCTGCAAGCGGGAGCGGGCACAGATACGCAGTATTTT.

This sequence joins TRBV12-3 or TRBV12-4 and TRBJ2-5; tentative D call: TRBD2 (5 bases). The germline V and J ends were trimmed by 0 bases and 7 bases, with 9 bases remaining between them. The CDR3 contains 13 residues. CDR3 sequence reads: CASSLARGWTQYF. Written as DNA, the CDR3 is TGTGCCAGCAGTTTAGCACGGGGATGGACCCAGTACTTC.

The chain is built from TRBV11-2 and TRBJ2-7, with 9 nucleotides matching TRBD1. V lost 5 bases and J lost 2; bases outside the gene matches: 10. This CDR3 region has 16 residues. Looked up from germline, CDR1 is SGHAT and CDR2 is FQNNGV. The CDR3 DNA sequence: TGTGCCAGCAGCACACTCACGGGACAGGGACCCTACGAGCAGTACTTC. This translates into CASSTLTGQGPYEQYF. Full variable domain (outside the CDR3, taken from reference TRBV11-2 and TRBJ2-7): EAGVAQSPRYKIIEKRQSVAFWCNPISGHATLYWYQQILGQGPKLLIQFQNNGVVDDSQLPKDRFSAERLKGVDSTLKIQPAKLEDSAVYLCASSTLTGQGPYEQYFGPGTRLTVT.

V and J are TRBV7-2 and TRBJ2-5; 7 bases fit TRBD1. The CDR3 runs to 14 residues. Germline-derived CDR1 and CDR2 are SGHTA and FQGNSA. V trimming: 3 bases; J trimming: 2 bases; junction bases outside the gene matches: 3. CDR3 loop: CASSFTGAQETQYF. In DNA form, the CDR3 reads TGTGCCAGCAGCTTCACAGGGGCGCAAGAGACCCAGTACTTC.

The J gene is TRBJ1-3, the V gene TRBV28, with D unclear. Germline CDR1 is MDHEN and CDR2 is SYDVKM. CDR3 size: 14 residues. V shed 6 bases and J shed 7 bases, with 16 bases lying between them. The CDR3 loop reads CASSPWARRNTIYF. CDR3 coding DNA: TGTGCCAGCAGCCCCTGGGCCCGCCGGAACACCATATATTTT. The full variable domain, rest sourced from reference TRBV28 and TRBJ1-3, is DVKVTQSSRYLVKRTGEKVFLECVQDMDHENMFWYRQDPGLGLRLIYFSYDVKMKEKGDIPEGYSVSREKKERFSLILESASTNQTSMYLCASSPWARRNTIYFGEGSWLTVV.

The chain combines TRBV3-1 (or the pseudogene TRBV3-2) with TRBJ1-2; D gene ambiguous. CDR3 length: 15 residues. Looked up from germline, CDR1 is LGHDT and CDR2 is YNNKEL (reference sequence). Trimming left V 0 bases short and J 8 bases short, with 16 bases between. The CDR3 spells CASSQEAGHFMGYTF. CDR3 coding DNA: TGTGCCAGCAGCCAAGAGGCGGGTCACTTTATGGGCTACACCTTC.

This clone appeared a single time. The gene calls are TRBV12-5 and TRBJ2-3; a weak D match, TRBD2 (6 bases). V shed 3 bases and J shed 4 bases, with 11 bases lying between them. CDR1 and CDR2 (germline): LGHNT, FRNRAP. The CDR3 loop spans 14 amino acids. The CDR3 reads CASGLGGLADTQYF. Written as DNA, the CDR3 is TGTGCTAGTGGTTTAGGAGGGTTGGCAGATACGCAGTATTTT.

This chain links TRBV7-2 with TRBJ2-1; tentatively, D is TRBD2 (6 bases). The CDR3 loop spans 14 amino acids. Per the germline V gene, CDR1 is SGHTA and CDR2 is FQGNSA. V lost 3 bases and J lost 0, with 6 bases in between. CDR3 nucleotide sequence: TGTGCCAGCAGCTTCGGGGGCTCCTACAATGAGCAGTTCTTC. Translated: CASSFGGSYNEQFF.

This clone was detected only once. The rearrangement links TRBV7-9 to TRBJ2-1; TRBD2 aligns across 15 bases. This CDR3 spans 17 amino acids. CDR1 and CDR2 (germline): SEHNR, FQNEAQ (reference sequence). With V trimmed by 3 bases and J by 5 bases, 5 bases remained unmatched. CDR3 region: CASSFHRTSGRDNEQFF. The CDR3 nucleotides read TGTGCCAGCAGCTTCCATCGGACTAGCGGGAGGGACAATGAGCAGTTCTTC.

CDR3 residues: CASAREGFYEQYF. The CDR3 DNA is TGTGCCAGCGCGCGGGAGGGATTCTACGAGCAGTACTTC. The V call is TRBV28, the J call TRBJ2-7; 9 bases agree with TRBD2. V trimming: 8 bases; J trimming: 3 bases; junction bases outside the gene matches: 5. CDR1 is MDHEN, CDR2 SYDVKM, per germline. There are 13 residues in the CDR3.

J is TRBJ2-7 and V is TRBV28, with 11 bases lining up with TRBD2. Looked up from germline, CDR1 is MDHEN and CDR2 is SYDVKM. CDR3 length equals 17 residues. Trimming at V came to 3 bases and at J to 2 bases, leaving 9 bases not matched to a gene. In DNA, the CDR3 is TGTGCCAGCAGTTTTCCCGGACTAGCGGGTCGTACCTACGAGCAGTACTTC. Protein: CASSFPGLAGRTYEQYF.

In this sample, this clone turned up a few times. This rearrangement joins TRBV5-1 to TRBJ2-3; 8 positions agree with TRBD1. Trimming cost V 2 bases and J 4 bases; bases outside gene matches: 12. The CDR3 covers 17 residues. The germline gives CDR1 SGHRS, CDR2 YFSETQ. CDR3 DNA sequence: TGCGCCAGCAGCTTCAAATCACAGGGGGGAGTCGCAGATACGCAGTATTTT. This encodes CASSFKSQGGVADTQYF.

The chain has TRBV28 and TRBJ1-2, with D perhaps matching TRBD1 (5 bases). The CDR3 is 15 residues long. V gave up 4 bases and J gave up 4 bases, with 16 bases separating them. Germline V CDR1 and CDR2: MDHEN, SYDVKM. The CDR3 sequence: CASSYGHWKLYGYTF. In nucleotides, the CDR3 is TGTGCCAGCAGTTATGGACACTGGAAACTCTATGGCTACACCTTC.

The rearrangement joins TRBV30 to TRBJ2-3; 9 bases match TRBD2. The CDR3 is 14 residues long. Germline CDR1 is GTSNPN and CDR2 is SVGIG (reference sequence). V shed 4 bases and J 5 bases; nucleotides not matched to a gene: 7. CDR3 residues: CAWNAGGPGDTQYF. The CDR3 DNA sequence: TGTGCCTGGAACGCGGGAGGGCCCGGAGATACGCAGTATTTT.

This chain joins TRBV28 and TRBJ2-7; 11 nucleotides match TRBD2. This CDR3 region has 15 residues. V shed 5 bases and J 5 bases; nucleotides not matched to a gene: 8. CDR1 and CDR2 (germline): MDHEN, SYDVKM. The CDR3, as DNA: TGTGCCAGCAGTCTCCCGGCTAGCGGGAGGAACGAGCAGTACTTC. This encodes CASSLPASGRNEQYF.

This clone was found a few times. This chain links TRBV28 with TRBJ1-2, with 10 bases aligning to TRBD1. The CDR3 runs to 15 residues. The germline V gene has CDR1 MDHEN and CDR2 SYDVKM. The trim removed 2 bases at V and 4 bases at J, leaving 4 bases unmatched. The CDR3 DNA sequence: TGTGCCAGCAGTTTAGGGGGACAGGGGAGCTATGGCTACACCTTC. This sequence encodes CASSLGGQGSYGYTF.

The rearrangement uses TRBV5-1 and TRBJ2-7; tentatively, D is TRBD1 (5 bases). V was trimmed by 0 bases and J by 0 bases, leaving 19 bases between them. From germline, CDR1 is SGHRS and CDR2 YFSETQ. This CDR3 has 18 amino acids. CDR3: CASSLGSFKTDGSYEQYF. The CDR3 DNA reads TGCGCCAGCAGCTTGGGCTCTTTCAAGACAGATGGCTCCTACGAGCAGTACTTC.

The V and J genes are TRBV18 and TRBJ1-1, with 7 bases identical to TRBD1. The germline V gene has CDR1 KGHSH and CDR2 LQKENI. This CDR3 contains 17 residues. The trim removed 3 bases at V and 2 bases at J, leaving 12 bases unmatched. CDR3 loop: CASSPKAGGQTNTEAFF. The CDR3 DNA reads as TGTGCCAGCTCACCTAAGGCAGGGGGACAGACCAACACTGAAGCTTTCTTT.

This clone has a single count. V gene TRBV6-4 combines with J gene TRBJ2-2, with 7 bases identical to TRBD1. In germline, CDR1 is MRHNA, CDR2 SNTAGT. V shed 6 bases, J shed 2 bases, and the junction held 3 bases outside the gene matches. This CDR3 spans 14 amino acids. This chain's CDR3 is CASSRQGNTGELFF. The CDR3 DNA sequence: TGTGCCAGCAGCCGACAGGGTAACACCGGGGAGCTGTTTTTT.

The chain has TRBV5-1 and TRBJ1-2, with D unclear. From germline, CDR1 is SGHRS and CDR2 YFSETQ. There are 15 residues in the CDR3. Trimming cost V 0 bases and J 0 bases, with 9 bases left between them. CDR3 DNA sequence: TGCGCCAGCAGCTTGGCTGCAGGCACTAACTATGGCTACACCTTC. The encoded protein is CASSLAAGTNYGYTF.

This clone was seen just once. The gene calls are TRBV6-5 and TRBJ2-3; 9 bases align to TRBD2. V shed 0 bases and J 2 bases; nucleotides not matched to a gene: 3. The germline V gene encodes CDR1 MNHEY and CDR2 SVGAGI. The CDR3 consists of 16 residues. CDR3 sequence: CASSYSLAGSTDTQYF. The CDR3 DNA reads as TGTGCCAGCAGTTACTCGCTAGCGGGGTCCACAGATACGCAGTATTTT.

The chain recombines TRBV5-1 with TRBJ2-3; the match to TRBD1 covers 7 bases. The V and J ends lost 2 bases and 0 bases, in that order; junction bases with no gene match: 6. The CDR3 runs 16 residues. CDR1 is SGHRS and CDR2 is YFSETQ in the germline V gene. The CDR3 region has the DNA TGCGCCAGCAGCTTAACAGGGGCCTCTAGCACAGATACGCAGTATTTT. It specifies CASSLTGASSTDTQYF. Full variable domain (missing parts from reference TRBV5-1 and TRBJ2-3): KAGVTQTPRYLIKTRGQQVTLSCSPISGHRSVSWYQQTPGQGLQFLFEYFSETQRNKGNFPGRFSGRQFSNSRSEMNVSTLELGDSALYLCASSLTGASSTDTQYFGPGTRLTVL.

The J gene is TRBJ1-2, the V gene TRBV19; 7 positions agree with TRBD1. From germline, CDR1 is LNHDA and CDR2 SQIVND (reference sequence). V shed 6 bases and J 4 bases; nucleotides not matched to a gene: 11. The CDR3 covers 15 residues. Here the CDR3 reads CASSPLDRDGYGYTF. The DNA for the CDR3 is TGTGCCAGTAGCCCCCTCGACAGGGACGGCTATGGCTACACCTTC.

CDR3 protein: CASSRAGDSYEQYF. The CDR3 coding sequence is TGTGCCAGCAGCCGTGCAGGGGATTCCTACGAGCAGTACTTC. The chain joins TRBV6-5 to TRBJ2-7, with a weak D call TRBD1 (6 bases). Germline CDR1 reads MNHEY; CDR2 reads SVGAGI. The CDR3 contains 14 residues. V was clipped by 6 bases and J by 1 base, with 13 bases between them.